This T cell receptor (beta chain) was sequenced for a study of technical replicates of blood from a handful of donors. The data were produced by immunoSEQ multiplex PCR, yet TCRdb's version contains in-frame clones alone and is incomplete. This sample has fewer than 90,000 clones, with 89% found just once. The CDR3 length is 15 residues. Trimming stripped 4 bases from V and 6 bases from J, with 19 bases between. Germline lookup yields CDR1 SGHVS and CDR2 FQNEAQ. The chain joins TRBV7-8 to TRBJ2-7; a weak D match, TRBD2 (6 bases). Specimen: T cells isolated from PBMCs. The receptor was derived from a human donor in good health. The DNA of the CDR3 is TGTGCCAGCAGCTCGATTCTGACTAGTTCCCGCGAGCAGTACTTC. This gives the protein CASSSILTSSREQYF.